This T cell receptor (beta chain) is from a study of response to subunit inactivated influenza vaccine. The CDR3 contains 15 residues. TCRdb analysed the RT-PCR reads with MiXCR anew, one entry per CDR3 protein. The table has approximately 490,000 distinct CDR3 sequences, around 7.9% seen once. The TCR sequence derives from a man in his fifties or sixties who received an inactivated influenza vaccine. The sequenced sample was PBMCs from blood, obtained around 25 months after vaccination. The rearrangement uses TRBV21-1 and TRBJ2-5; TRBD1, the D gene given by the table, was not confirmed from the DNA. TRBV21-1 is flagged as a pseudogene. The CDR3 region is CASSKMGQGRETQYF. CDR3 bases: TGTGCCAGCAGCAAAATGGGACAGGGAAGGGAGACCCAGTACTTC.